What follows describes a single T cell receptor beta chain. No antigen is known for it. The sample originates from a study of T cell repertoires in cytomegalovirus infection. The overall study: Well-studied HLA-B-restricted epitopes and recently identified HLA-C-restricted epitopes of CMV were both used in the study.

TCRdb fed the reads into MiXCR, producing one record per CDR3 protein. The sample lists 830,000 or so distinct CDR3 sequences; approximately 32% were seen once. The CDR3 sequence is 13 residues long. V shed 2 bases and J shed 6 bases, with 10 bases lying between them. Germline loops: CDR1 MNHNY, CDR2 SVGAGI (reference sequence). This receptor was obtained from a human donor in good health (CMV status not recorded). Some clones in this sample may be carry-over from other donors' samples. V and J are TRBV6-6 and TRBJ1-2; maybe TRBD1 (5 bases). The sample here was cultured CD8+ T cells from PBMCs, taken from culture after CMV antigen stimulation. CDR3 region: CASSYAGKDGYTF. CDR3 nucleotides: TGTGCCAGCAGTTACGCAGGGAAGGATGGCTACACCTTC.